The 2 T cell receptor beta chains presented below share a single source sample, sequenced in a study of shared clonotypes between healthy human individuals. Profiled with immunoSEQ multiplex PCR; TCRdb holds only in-frame clones, not every one. The table lists roughly 500,000 clones, 90% to 97% of them singletons. Sequencing was carried out using naive CD4+ T cells sorted from blood. Described subset: CD45RA+ positively selected. These TCRs come from a woman in her 30s in good health.

CDR3 nucleotide sequence: TGTGCCAGCAGTGAATACGAGGGAACCTCCTCTGGGGCCAACGTCCTGACTTTC. Its translation: CASSEYEGTSSGANVLTF. The chain recombines TRBV25-1 with TRBJ2-6, with a possible D match to TRBD2 (5 bases). Between the trimmed V and J ends, which lost 0 bases and 0 bases, there was a span of 12 bases. The V gene's germline CDR1 is MGHDK and CDR2 SYGVNS. The CDR3 consists of 18 residues.

V and J are TRBV28 and TRBJ2-1, with 14 bases lining up with TRBD2. J was trimmed by 9 bases and V by 10 bases; bases with no gene match: 8. The CDR3 runs to 14 residues. The germline V gene has CDR1 MDHEN and CDR2 SYDVKM. CDR3 protein: CATTGLAGVGEQFF. As DNA, the CDR3 is TGTGCCACTACGGGACTAGCGGGAGTTGGTGAGCAGTTCTTC.